One sample yielded the 21 T cell receptor beta chains listed below, sequenced in a study of blood T cell repertoires in COVID-19. Libraries were prepared by immunoSEQ multiplex PCR; TCRdb keeps only in-frame clonotypes and omits some of them. The sample holds fewer than 350,000 clones, around nine tenths seen once. Sequences were obtained from PBMCs or T cells enriched from blood (not recorded which). The receptor set was obtained from an older woman in a cohort exposed to, infected with or recovered from COVID-19 (not recorded which).

V usage is TRBV2 and J usage is TRBJ2-7; 10 nucleotides line up with TRBD2. The V segment lost 4 bases and the J segment 6 bases; nucleotides outside the gene matches: 12. CDR1 is SNHLY and CDR2 is FYNNEI in the germline V gene. The CDR3 contains 16 residues. The CDR3 bases are TGTGCCAGCAGTGTCCTAGGAGGCCTAGCGGGAGCCGAGCAGTACTTC. It specifies CASSVLGGLAGAEQYF.

V usage is TRBV3-1 (or the pseudogene TRBV3-2) and J usage is TRBJ2-5; 14 nucleotides match TRBD2. This CDR3 region has 17 residues. Germline lookup yields CDR1 LGHDT and CDR2 YNNKEL (reference sequence). V lost 1 base and J lost 2; bases outside the gene matches: 3. CDR3 region: CASSQAGTSGGQETQYF. CDR3 nucleotide sequence: TGTGCCAGCAGCCAAGCCGGGACTAGCGGGGGACAAGAGACCCAGTACTTC.

The chain uses TRBV29-1 and TRBJ2-1, with D possibly TRBD1 on 5 matching bases. The V end lost 4 bases, the J end lost 3 bases, and 16 bases lay between the germline ends. The CDR3 loop spans 15 amino acids. Germline V gene data show CDR1 as SQVTM and CDR2 as ANQGSEA. The CDR3 DNA reads TGCAGCGTTGGTAGGGGTGGAGACCGCTACAATGAGCAGTTCTTC. It specifies CSVGRGGDRYNEQFF.

The gene calls are TRBV7-9 and TRBJ2-3, with a weak D call TRBD2 (6 bases). This CDR3 is built from 15 residues. The V gene lost 1 base and the J gene lost 0 bases, with 8 bases spanning the gap. In germline, CDR1 is SEHNR, CDR2 FQNEAQ (reference sequence). CDR3 DNA sequence: TGTGCCAGCAGCTTAGACGGGACTAGCACAGATACGCAGTATTTT. Amino acid sequence: CASSLDGTSTDTQYF.

The V call is TRBV5-4, the J call TRBJ1-5, with TRBD1 matching 8 bases. V gave up 0 bases and J gave up 7 bases; unmatched junction bases: 3. Germline assignment: CDR1 SGHNT and CDR2 YYREEE (reference sequence). The CDR3 has 14 amino acids. The CDR3 bases are TGTGCCAGCAGCTTGGCAGGGGGCGGGCAGCCCCAGCATTTT. This translates into CASSLAGGGQPQHF.

The rearrangement joins TRBV28 to TRBJ2-1; maybe TRBD2 (6 bases). This CDR3 contains 16 residues. Trimming pared 4 bases from V and 1 base from J, leaving 14 bases between. Germline-derived CDR1 and CDR2 are MDHEN and SYDVKM. This CDR3 reads CASSSPGGKSYNEQFF. The CDR3 region has the DNA TGTGCCAGCAGTTCCCCCGGAGGGAAATCCTACAATGAGCAGTTCTTC.

V usage is TRBV7-3 and J usage is TRBJ2-1, with D tentatively TRBD1 (6 bases). The germline V and J ends were trimmed by 5 bases and 7 bases, with 15 bases remaining between them. Germline V gives CDR1 SGHTA, CDR2 FQGTGA. The CDR3 totals 14 residues. Here the CDR3 reads CASSLTGYGNEQFF. As DNA, the CDR3 is TGTGCCAGCAGCCTCACAGGGTATGGGAATGAGCAGTTCTTC.

V and J are TRBV5-1 and TRBJ1-1, with D perhaps matching TRBD1 (6 bases). The germline V gene has CDR1 SGHRS and CDR2 YFSETQ. V was trimmed by 0 bases and J by 6 bases, leaving 15 bases between them. This CDR3 has 15 amino acids. CDR3 sequence reads: CASSLETGRFSEAFF. CDR3 DNA: TGCGCCAGCAGCTTGGAGACAGGCCGATTCTCTGAAGCTTTCTTT.

CDR3 sequence reads: CASSPRTGFIEAFF. The CDR3 DNA follows: TGTGCCAGTAGTCCCAGGACAGGGTTCATCGAAGCTTTCTTT. The J gene is TRBJ1-1, the V gene TRBV19; 8 bases match TRBD1. With V trimmed by 5 bases and J by 8 bases, 10 bases remained unmatched. The CDR3 covers 14 residues. Looked up from germline, CDR1 is LNHDA and CDR2 is SQIVND (reference sequence).

The chain has TRBV7-8 and TRBJ2-3, with unresolved D. Trimming took off 2 bases at V and 3 bases at J, with 9 bases between the two ends. CDR1 and CDR2 (germline): SGHVS, FQNEAQ. CDR3 length: 14 amino acids. The CDR3 nucleotides read TGTGCCAGCAGCTTACTCGTCCCGACAGATACGCAGTATTTT. As protein: CASSLLVPTDTQYF.

As for this clone: The sample holds other DNA sequences that translate to the same CDR3. The V call is TRBV5-6, the J call TRBJ2-7; D possibly corresponds to TRBD1 (5 bases). Trimming shortened V by 3 bases and J by 3 bases, and 10 bases separated the two germline ends. The CDR3 is made up of 13 amino acids. Germline lookup yields CDR1 SGHDT and CDR2 YYEEEE. CDR3 sequence reads: CASSSRVSYEQYF. For the CDR3, the DNA is TGTGCCAGCAGCTCCAGGGTTAGCTACGAGCAGTACTTC. Drawing the rest from reference TRBV5-6 and TRBJ2-7, the complete variable domain is DAGVTQSPTHLIKTRGQQVTLRCSPKSGHDTVSWYQQALGQGPQFIFQYYEEEERQRGNFPDRFSGHQFPNYSSELNVNALLLGDSALYLCASSSRVSYEQYFGPGTRLTVT.

The V call is TRBV11-2, the J call TRBJ2-7; TRBD1 matches at 12 bases. V lost 3 bases to trimming and J lost 0 bases; unmatched junction nucleotides: 12. The CDR3 runs 19 residues. CDR1 and CDR2 from the germline V gene are SGHAT and FQNNGV. The CDR3 loop is CASSLGTGGIRGSSYEQYF. CDR3 nucleotide sequence: TGTGCCAGCAGCTTGGGGACAGGGGGCATACGGGGTAGCTCCTACGAGCAGTACTTC.

The J gene is TRBJ2-1, the V gene TRBV5-4, with 7 bases matching TRBD2. V trimming: 2 bases; J trimming: 9 bases; junction bases outside the gene matches: 5. The CDR3 is made up of 13 amino acids. Germline loops: CDR1 SGHNT, CDR2 YYREEE (reference sequence). The DNA of the CDR3 is TGTGCCAGCAGCTTAGGCAGGGAGGGTGAGCAGTTCTTC. Amino acid sequence: CASSLGREGEQFF.

CDR3 DNA sequence: TGTGCCAGCAGCCAATACGGGCAGGGGATAAACATTCAGTACTTC. Translating it yields CASSQYGQGINIQYF. V usage is TRBV3-1 (or the pseudogene TRBV3-2) and J usage is TRBJ2-4; possibly TRBD1 for D (6 bases). The CDR3 sequence is 15 residues long. Trimming pared 2 bases from V and 6 bases from J, leaving 14 bases between. In germline, CDR1 is LGHDT, CDR2 YNNKEL (reference sequence).

The V and J genes are TRBV12-3 or TRBV12-4 and TRBJ2-6; tentative D call: TRBD1 (6 bases). Between the trimmed V and J ends, which lost 7 bases and 6 bases, there was a span of 10 bases. The CDR3 length is 13 residues. The CDR3 nucleotides are TGTGCCAGCATGGACAGCCTGGCCAACGTCCTGACTTTC. It encodes CASMDSLANVLTF.

V and J are TRBV24-1 and TRBJ2-7, with 7 bases that match TRBD2. Germline CDR1 KGHDR, CDR2 SFDVKD. Trimming at V came to 9 bases and at J to 3 bases, leaving 7 bases not matched to a gene. The CDR3 extends over 13 amino acids. The CDR3 bases are TGTGCCACCGGGGAGGGAGGAAGCTACGAGCAGTACTTC. Its translation: CATGEGGSYEQYF.

This chain links TRBV7-2 with TRBJ2-1; maybe TRBD1 (5 bases). Germline assignment: CDR1 SGHTA and CDR2 FQGNSA. The CDR3 has 14 amino acids. Trimming cost V 5 bases and J 9 bases, with 17 bases left between them. The CDR3 is CASSPPGWVFEQFF. The CDR3 bases are TGTGCCAGCAGCCCACCAGGGTGGGTTTTTGAGCAGTTCTTC.

This chain joins TRBV27 and TRBJ1-2; perhaps TRBD1 as D (6 bases). The germline V gene has CDR1 MNHEY and CDR2 SMNVEV (reference sequence). CDR3 size: 15 residues. V was trimmed by 6 bases and J by 4 bases, leaving 18 bases between them. The CDR3 region has the DNA TGTGCCAGCAGCGGACCGGGACAAGGGACCTATGGCTACACCTTC. Translation gives CASSGPGQGTYGYTF.

The DNA of the CDR3 is TGTGCCAGCAGCTGGGACATCAATCAGCCCCAGCATTTT. Its protein product is CASSWDINQPQHF. The chain employs TRBV7-9 and TRBJ1-5; D possibly corresponds to TRBD1 (6 bases). The CDR3 is 13 amino acids. The V end lost 4 bases, the J end lost 3 bases, and 7 bases lay between the germline ends. CDR1 SEHNR and CDR2 FQNEAQ come from the germline V gene (reference sequence).

The chain joins TRBV4-3 to TRBJ2-1; unclear D gene. The V gene's germline CDR1 is LGHNA and CDR2 YSLEER. V shed 0 bases and J shed 0 bases, with 15 bases lying between them. The CDR3 runs 18 residues. CDR3 sequence reads: CASSQDLSAPSSYNEQFF. The CDR3 bases are TGCGCCAGCAGCCAAGATCTAAGCGCCCCGAGCTCCTACAATGAGCAGTTCTTC.

This chain uses TRBV4-1 with TRBJ1-4, with TRBD1 matching over 9 bases. CDR3 length equals 15 residues. Trimming at V came to 3 bases and at J to 10 bases, leaving 9 bases not matched to a gene. CDR1 and CDR2 from the germline V gene are MGHRA and YSYEKL. DNA of the CDR3: TGCGCCAGCAGCCAGAGTGGACAGGGGACTGGAAAACTGTTTTTT. As protein: CASSQSGQGTGKLFF.